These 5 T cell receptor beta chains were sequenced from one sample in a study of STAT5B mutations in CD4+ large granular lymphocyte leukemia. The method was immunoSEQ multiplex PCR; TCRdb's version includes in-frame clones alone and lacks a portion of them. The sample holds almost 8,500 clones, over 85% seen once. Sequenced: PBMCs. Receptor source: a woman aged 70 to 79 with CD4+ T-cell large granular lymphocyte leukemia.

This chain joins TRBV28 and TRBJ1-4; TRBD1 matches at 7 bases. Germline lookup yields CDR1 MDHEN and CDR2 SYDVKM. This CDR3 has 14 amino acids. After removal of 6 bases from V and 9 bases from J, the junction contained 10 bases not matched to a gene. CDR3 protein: CASRRQGELQKLFF. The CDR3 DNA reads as TGTGCCAGCAGGCGACAGGGAGAACTTCAAAAACTGTTTTTT.

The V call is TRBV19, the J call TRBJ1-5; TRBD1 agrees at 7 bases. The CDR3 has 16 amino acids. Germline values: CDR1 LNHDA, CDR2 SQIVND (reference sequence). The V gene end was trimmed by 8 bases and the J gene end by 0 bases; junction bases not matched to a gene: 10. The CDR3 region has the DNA TGTGCCAGTCGATCCGTCGGGACAGTTAGCAATCAGCCCCAGCATTTT. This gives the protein CASRSVGTVSNQPQHF.

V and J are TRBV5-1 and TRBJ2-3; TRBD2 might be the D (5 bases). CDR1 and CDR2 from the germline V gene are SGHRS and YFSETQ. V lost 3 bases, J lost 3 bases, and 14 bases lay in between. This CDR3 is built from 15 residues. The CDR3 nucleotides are TGCGCCAGCAGCTCCGGGAACTCACGGACAGATACGCAGTATTTT. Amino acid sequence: CASSSGNSRTDTQYF.

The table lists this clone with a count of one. The CDR3 region is CASRSARAGNNSPLHF. CDR3 nucleotide sequence: TGTGCCAGTAGGTCGGCCAGGGCCGGCAATAATTCACCCCTCCACTTT. The chain couples TRBV19 to TRBJ1-6, with D possibly matching TRBD1 (5 bases). In germline, CDR1 is LNHDA, CDR2 SQIVND (reference sequence). The CDR3 consists of 16 residues. Trimming stripped 6 bases from V and 5 bases from J, with 17 bases between. Full variable domain (remainder filled in from reference TRBV19 and TRBJ1-6): DGGITQSPKYLFRKEGQNVTLSCEQNLNHDAMYWYRQDPGQGLRLIYYSQIVNDFQKGDIAEGYSVSREKKESFPLTVTSAQKNPTAFYLCASRSARAGNNSPLHFGNGTRLTVT.

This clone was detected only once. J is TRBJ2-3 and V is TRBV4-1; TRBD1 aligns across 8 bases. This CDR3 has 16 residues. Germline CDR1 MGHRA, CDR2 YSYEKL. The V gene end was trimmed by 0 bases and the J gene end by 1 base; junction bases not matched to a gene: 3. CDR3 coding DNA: TGCGCCAGCAGCCAAGATCCGACAGGGGGCACAGATACGCAGTATTTT. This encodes CASSQDPTGGTDTQYF.